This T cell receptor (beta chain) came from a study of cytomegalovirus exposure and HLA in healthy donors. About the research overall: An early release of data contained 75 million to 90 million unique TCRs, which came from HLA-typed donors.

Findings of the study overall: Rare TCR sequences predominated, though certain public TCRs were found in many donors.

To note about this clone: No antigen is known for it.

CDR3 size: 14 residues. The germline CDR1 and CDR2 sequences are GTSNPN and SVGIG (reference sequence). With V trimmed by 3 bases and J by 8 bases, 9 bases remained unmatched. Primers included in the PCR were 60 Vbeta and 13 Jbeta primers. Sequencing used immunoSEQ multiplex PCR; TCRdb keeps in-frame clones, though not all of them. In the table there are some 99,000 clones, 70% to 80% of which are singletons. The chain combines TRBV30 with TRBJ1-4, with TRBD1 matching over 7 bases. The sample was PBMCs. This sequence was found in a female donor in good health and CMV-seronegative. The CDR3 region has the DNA TGTGCCTGGAGGATGGCAGGGGGATCCGAAAAACTGTTTTTT. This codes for CAWRMAGGSEKLFF.